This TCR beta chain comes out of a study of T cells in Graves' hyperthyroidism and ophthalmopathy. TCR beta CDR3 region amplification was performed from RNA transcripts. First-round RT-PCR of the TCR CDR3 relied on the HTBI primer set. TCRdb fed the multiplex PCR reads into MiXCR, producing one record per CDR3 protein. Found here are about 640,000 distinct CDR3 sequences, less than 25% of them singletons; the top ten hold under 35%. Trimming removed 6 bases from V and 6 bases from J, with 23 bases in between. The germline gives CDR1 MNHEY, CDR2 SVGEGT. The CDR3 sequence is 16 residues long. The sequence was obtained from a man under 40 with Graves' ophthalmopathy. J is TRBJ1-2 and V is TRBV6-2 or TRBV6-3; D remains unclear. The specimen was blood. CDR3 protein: CASSHSPAGFEDGYTF. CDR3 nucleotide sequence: TGTGCCAGCAGCCACAGCCCCGCAGGTTTCGAAGATGGCTACACCTTC.